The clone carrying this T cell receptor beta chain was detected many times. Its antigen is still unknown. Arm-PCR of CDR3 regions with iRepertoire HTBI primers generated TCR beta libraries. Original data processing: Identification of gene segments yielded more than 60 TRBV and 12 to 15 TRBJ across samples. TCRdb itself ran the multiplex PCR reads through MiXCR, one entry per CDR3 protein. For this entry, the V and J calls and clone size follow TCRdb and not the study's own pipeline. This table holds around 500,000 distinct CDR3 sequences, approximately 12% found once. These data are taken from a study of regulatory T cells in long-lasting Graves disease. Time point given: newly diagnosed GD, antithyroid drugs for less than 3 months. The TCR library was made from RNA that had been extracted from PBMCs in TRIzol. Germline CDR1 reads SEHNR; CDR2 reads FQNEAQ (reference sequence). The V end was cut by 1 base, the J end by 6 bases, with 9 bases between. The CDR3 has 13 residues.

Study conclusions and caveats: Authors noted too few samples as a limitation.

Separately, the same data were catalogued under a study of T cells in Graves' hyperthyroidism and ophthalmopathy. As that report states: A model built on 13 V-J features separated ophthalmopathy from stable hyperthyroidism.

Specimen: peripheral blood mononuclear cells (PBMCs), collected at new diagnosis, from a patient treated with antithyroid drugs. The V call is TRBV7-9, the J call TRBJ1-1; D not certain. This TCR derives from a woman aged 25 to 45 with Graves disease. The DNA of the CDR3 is TGTGCCAGCAGCTTAGGTTCGCCCTCTGAAGCTTTCTTT. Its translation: CASSLGSPSEAFF.